A single sample is the source of the 20 T cell receptor beta chains below, sequenced in a study of blood T cell repertoires in COVID-19. Measured with immunoSEQ multiplex PCR; TCRdb has only the in-frame clones, and not every one. The table has around 94,000 clones, 92% seen once. The source material was peripheral blood. Receptors originate from a woman between 45 and 65 years old with COVID-19, enrolled during active disease.

This clone was counted once. J is TRBJ1-1 and V is TRBV3-1 (or the pseudogene TRBV3-2); 7 bases are a match to TRBD1. Germline CDR1 is LGHDT and CDR2 is YNNKEL (reference sequence). V lost 5 bases and J lost 5; bases outside the gene matches: 8. The CDR3 is 14 amino acids. Written as DNA, the CDR3 is TGTGCCAGCAGCGTTTACAGGGGAACGACTGAAGCTTTCTTT. It yields the protein CASSVYRGTTEAFF.

The V and J genes are TRBV12-3 or TRBV12-4 and TRBJ2-5; D possibly corresponds to TRBD1 (6 bases). Deletions cut 9 bases from V and 5 bases from J, with 13 bases between. The CDR3 runs 12 residues. The CDR3 DNA follows: TGTGCCAGTAGGGGGTCTGGGGAGACCCAGTACTTC. It is translated as CASRGSGETQYF.

This chain's CDR3 is CASSQLMGGNTEAFF. The CDR3, as DNA: TGTGCCAGCAGCCAATTGATGGGAGGGAACACTGAAGCTTTCTTT. This chain connects TRBV3-1 (or the pseudogene TRBV3-2) to TRBJ1-1; D is unresolved. Trimming pared 2 bases from V and 1 base from J, leaving 11 bases between. The germline V gene encodes CDR1 LGHDT and CDR2 YNNKEL (reference sequence). This CDR3 contains 15 residues.

V is TRBV5-1 and J is TRBJ1-1; 8 bases match TRBD1. This CDR3 contains 15 residues. Per the germline V gene, CDR1 is SGHRS and CDR2 is YFSETQ. The junction had 10 bases not matched to a gene; V was cut back by 6 bases and J by 3 bases. In DNA form, the CDR3 reads TGCGCCAGCACCTCACCTAACAGGGGGGACACTGAAGCTTTCTTT. Residues: CASTSPNRGDTEAFF.

This chain connects TRBV6-1 to TRBJ1-5; tentatively, D is TRBD1 (6 bases). Trimming removed 4 bases at V and 4 bases at J, with 17 bases between. CDR3 length equals 16 residues. The V gene's germline CDR1 is MNHNS and CDR2 SASEGT. In DNA, the CDR3 is TGTGCCAGCAGTGGAAGGGCCGGGGGGCGGAATCAGCCCCAGCATTTT. This gives the protein CASSGRAGGRNQPQHF.

The genes are TRBV18 and TRBJ1-2; 12 positions match TRBD1. V was pared by 4 bases and J by 8 bases, with 5 bases of the junction left unmatched. Germline-derived CDR1 and CDR2 are KGHSH and LQKENI. The CDR3 has 14 amino acids. The CDR3: CASSRDRGRNGYTF. CDR3 sequence (DNA): TGTGCCAGCTCACGGGACAGGGGGCGAAACGGCTACACCTTC.

The chain employs TRBV6-5 and TRBJ2-2; 7 bases map to TRBD2. V trimming: 8 bases; J trimming: 3 bases; junction bases outside the gene matches: 3. In germline, CDR1 is MNHEY, CDR2 SVGAGI. The CDR3 has 13 amino acids. CDR3 loop: CASSSGDTGELFF. The CDR3 DNA reads TGTGCCAGCTCGAGCGGGGACACCGGGGAGCTGTTTTTT.

This clone occurred once. The chain combines TRBV3-1 (or the pseudogene TRBV3-2) with TRBJ2-1; 8 bases map to TRBD2. CDR1 is LGHDT and CDR2 is YNNKEL in the germline V gene (reference sequence). This CDR3 contains 15 residues. V shed 4 bases, J shed 0 bases, and the junction held 2 bases outside the gene matches. DNA of the CDR3: TGTGCCAGCAGCCTAAGCGGGGGCTCCTACAATGAGCAGTTCTTC. This codes for CASSLSGGSYNEQFF.

This clone was recorded only once. The chain has TRBV19 and TRBJ2-3; D gene uncertain. V was pared by 3 bases and J by 0 bases, with 10 bases between. The CDR3 totals 15 residues. In germline, CDR1 is LNHDA, CDR2 SQIVND (reference sequence). The CDR3 sequence: CASSMTSSSTDTQYF. The CDR3, as DNA: TGTGCCAGTAGTATGACAAGCTCTAGCACAGATACGCAGTATTTT.

The chain joins TRBV11-2 to TRBJ2-1, with a tentative D call TRBD2 (5 bases). V was pared by 4 bases and J by 3 bases, with 19 bases between. The CDR3 is 17 residues long. Looked up from germline, CDR1 is SGHAT and CDR2 is FQNNGV. The chain's CDR3 is CASSSSLGAPVYNEQFF. Here the CDR3 DNA reads TGTGCCAGCAGCTCTAGTCTGGGAGCTCCGGTCTACAATGAGCAGTTCTTC. Complete variable domain (other parts from reference TRBV11-2 and TRBJ2-1): EAGVAQSPRYKIIEKRQSVAFWCNPISGHATLYWYQQILGQGPKLLIQFQNNGVVDDSQLPKDRFSAERLKGVDSTLKIQPAKLEDSAVYLCASSSSLGAPVYNEQFFGPGTRLTVL.

This clone has a handful of counts. The rearrangement joins TRBV19 to TRBJ1-2; D not resolved. The CDR3 length is 15 residues. Germline V gene sequence: CDR1 LNHDA, CDR2 SQIVND (reference sequence). V dropped 0 bases and J dropped 4 bases, with 12 bases sitting between them. This CDR3 reads CASSIDLQPSYGYTF. The CDR3 DNA reads as TGTGCCAGTAGTATAGATTTACAGCCTTCCTATGGCTACACCTTC.

This clone was seen only once. This rearrangement joins TRBV19 to TRBJ2-7; TRBD2 matches at 14 bases. Germline trimming cut 6 bases from V and 4 bases from J; bases unmatched to any gene: 8. The CDR3 extends over 16 amino acids. Looked up from germline, CDR1 is LNHDA and CDR2 is SQIVND (reference sequence). The CDR3 DNA sequence: TGTGCCAGTAGCCCCGGACTAGCGGGAGGACTATACGAGCAGTACTTC. Its translation is CASSPGLAGGLYEQYF.

The chain is built from TRBV2 and TRBJ1-6, with 9 bases aligning to TRBD1. The CDR3 consists of 15 residues. V gave up 2 bases and J gave up 7 bases; unmatched junction bases: 3. The germline gives CDR1 SNHLY, CDR2 FYNNEI. The CDR3 here is CASSEWDRANSPLHF. DNA for the CDR3: TGTGCCAGCAGTGAATGGGACAGGGCGAATTCACCCCTCCACTTT.

The genes are TRBV27 and TRBJ2-1, with D tentatively TRBD2 (5 bases). This CDR3 has 15 amino acids. Trimming removed 6 bases at V and 4 bases at J, with 16 bases between. Germline V lookup: CDR1 MNHEY, CDR2 SMNVEV (reference sequence). In DNA form, the CDR3 reads TGTGCCAGCAGCTCCCCAGTGGGAGCGTACAATGAGCAGTTCTTC. Translating it yields CASSSPVGAYNEQFF.

The V gene is TRBV3-1 (or the pseudogene TRBV3-2), the J gene TRBJ2-3; 11 bases map to TRBD2. CDR3 size: 18 residues. Per the germline V gene, CDR1 is LGHDT and CDR2 is YNNKEL (reference sequence). J lost 6 bases, V lost 1 base, and 12 bases had no gene match. CDR3 region: CASSQGLTGLAAADTQYF. CDR3 nucleotides: TGTGCCAGCAGCCAAGGACTTACGGGACTAGCGGCCGCCGATACGCAGTATTTT.

V and J are TRBV27 and TRBJ1-2; 8 bases line up with TRBD1. This CDR3 contains 15 residues. Germline CDR1 is MNHEY and CDR2 is SMNVEV (reference sequence). Germline trimming cut 3 bases from V and 4 bases from J; bases unmatched to any gene: 7. The CDR3 DNA reads TGTGCCAGCAGTTTCCGGACAGGGTCACCCTATGGCTACACCTTC. Encoded protein: CASSFRTGSPYGYTF.

The chain links TRBV4-3 to TRBJ1-2, with 9 bases that match TRBD1. Germline assignment: CDR1 LGHNA and CDR2 YSLEER. Trimming at V came to 3 bases and at J to 3 bases, leaving 5 bases not matched to a gene. There are 15 residues in the CDR3. The CDR3 region has the DNA TGCGCCAGCAGCCACCGGGACAGGGTTGACTATGGCTACACCTTC. It codes for CASSHRDRVDYGYTF.

The chain has TRBV6-6 and TRBJ1-2; no clear D. V dropped 2 bases and J dropped 2 bases, with 9 bases sitting between them. The CDR3 extends over 14 amino acids. CDR1 MNHNY and CDR2 SVGAGI come from the germline V gene (reference sequence). The CDR3, as DNA: TGTGCCAGCAGTTACCGGCAGGCGAACTATGGCTACACCTTC. Translation gives CASSYRQANYGYTF.

The chain employs TRBV12-3 or TRBV12-4 and TRBJ1-2, with 8 bases that match TRBD1. The CDR3 consists of 13 residues. The junction had 9 bases not matched to a gene; V was cut back by 7 bases and J by 8 bases. The CDR3 sequence is CASTLQGVHGYTF. The CDR3, as DNA: TGTGCCAGCACCTTACAGGGGGTTCACGGCTACACCTTC.

This chain connects TRBV7-3 to TRBJ2-1; D gene unclear. Germline lookup yields CDR1 SGHTA and CDR2 FQGTGA. This CDR3 is built from 15 residues. Trimming stripped 0 bases from V and 1 base from J, with 7 bases between. CDR3 sequence (DNA): TGTGCCAGCAGCTTAACGGGCGAATCCTACAATGAGCAGTTCTTC. As protein: CASSLTGESYNEQFF.